The 26 T cell receptor beta chains below were found in one sample sequenced in a study of blood T cell repertoires in COVID-19. TCRdb's copy holds only in-frame clones and misses some; the assay was immunoSEQ multiplex PCR. The sample includes about 200,000 clones, 84% of them seen just once. Source material: peripheral blood. The receptors were sampled from a woman older than 75 with COVID-19, enrolled during active disease.

The chain employs TRBV19 and TRBJ2-1; 9 nucleotides match TRBD1. The J segment lost 5 bases and the V segment lost 7 bases, leaving 6 bases of the junction unmatched. This CDR3 has 14 residues. Germline CDR1 reads LNHDA; CDR2 reads SQIVND (reference sequence). This CDR3 is CASTRTGVDNEQFF. CDR3 DNA sequence: TGTGCCAGTACCAGGACAGGGGTAGACAATGAGCAGTTCTTC.

This rearrangement joins TRBV5-1 to TRBJ1-2, with D perhaps matching TRBD1 (6 bases). The CDR3 spans 15 residues. V lost 7 bases to trimming and J lost 7 bases, with 23 bases between them. The germline V gene encodes CDR1 SGHRS and CDR2 YFSETQ. The CDR3 nucleotides are TGCGCCAGCTCCCTCGGGGGGCAGGGGTTGTCTGGCTACACCTTC. It specifies CASSLGGQGLSGYTF.

The chain combines TRBV4-2 with TRBJ2-1; 8 nucleotides line up with TRBD2. Trimming cost V 0 bases and J 4 bases; bases outside gene matches: 8. There are 17 residues in the CDR3. The germline gives CDR1 LGHNA, CDR2 YNFKEQ. As DNA, the CDR3 is TGTGCCAGCAGCCAAGAGAGAGCGGGAGCCTTTTACAATGAGCAGTTCTTC. Translating it yields CASSQERAGAFYNEQFF.

The chain employs TRBV29-1 and TRBJ1-5, with D unresolved. Between the trimmed V and J ends, which lost 6 bases and 5 bases, there was a span of 14 bases. The CDR3 loop spans 13 amino acids. CDR1 SQVTM and CDR2 ANQGSEA come from the germline V gene. The CDR3: CSVATDGDQPQHF. The CDR3, as DNA: TGCAGCGTGGCTACCGACGGAGATCAGCCCCAGCATTTT. Based on the CDR3 plus reference TRBV29-1 and TRBJ1-5, the full variable domain is SAVISQKPSRDICQRGTSLTIQCQVDSQVTMMFWYRQQPGQSLTLIATANQGSEATYESGFVIDKFPISRPNLTFSTLTVSNMSPEDSSIYLCSVATDGDQPQHFGDGTRLSIL.

A word on this clone: Other DNA sequences in the sample encode the same CDR3. DNA of the CDR3: TGTGCCAGCAGCAGTCGAGGGATAAACACTGAAGCTTTCTTT. This translates into CASSSRGINTEAFF. V gene TRBV6-5 combines with J gene TRBJ1-1; D call uncertain. V was shortened by 6 bases and J by 2 bases, with 13 bases between the two germline ends. This CDR3 region has 14 residues. Germline CDR1 MNHEY, CDR2 SVGAGI.

The chain employs TRBV19 and TRBJ2-6; a weak D match, TRBD1 (6 bases). The CDR3 length is 15 residues. Germline CDR1 and CDR2: LNHDA and SQIVND (reference sequence). V shed 2 bases and J shed 2 bases, with 7 bases lying between them. The CDR3 sequence: CASSIKGAGANVLTF. The CDR3 DNA follows: TGTGCCAGTAGTATAAAGGGGGCTGGGGCCAACGTCCTGACTTTC.

This clone has just one count. The V and J genes are TRBV18 and TRBJ2-2, with 13 nucleotides matching TRBD2. The germline CDR1 and CDR2 sequences are KGHSH and LQKENI. There are 20 residues in the CDR3. V was clipped by 1 base and J by 4 bases; unmatched bases: 12. The CDR3 loop reads CASSPRRLAGGAGTTGELFF. The CDR3 DNA sequence: TGTGCCAGCTCACCACGACGACTAGCGGGAGGAGCGGGCACCACCGGGGAGCTGTTTTTT. The complete variable domain, with remaining parts taken from reference TRBV18 and TRBJ2-2, reads NAGVMQNPRHLVRRRGQEARLRCSPMKGHSHVYWYRQLPEEGLKFMVYLQKENIIDESGMPKERFSAEFPKEGPSILRIQQVVRGDSAAYFCASSPRRLAGGAGTTGELFFGEGSRLTVL.

The gene calls are TRBV5-4 and TRBJ1-3; D perhaps matches TRBD1 (6 bases). CDR1 and CDR2 from the germline V gene are SGHNT and YYREEE (reference sequence). CDR3 length: 16 amino acids. With 4 bases removed from V and 3 bases from J, the gap between germline ends came to 17 bases. Here the CDR3 DNA reads TGTGCCAGCAGCCCGGACCAGGGGCGGATTGGAAACACCATATATTTT. Translating it yields CASSPDQGRIGNTIYF.

The chain has TRBV3-1 (or the pseudogene TRBV3-2) and TRBJ2-7; 10 positions agree with TRBD1. The V and J ends lost 1 base and 3 bases, in that order; junction bases with no gene match: 12. Germline CDR1 is LGHDT and CDR2 is YNNKEL (reference sequence). This CDR3 region has 18 residues. The CDR3, as DNA: TGTGCCAGCAGCCAAGTTTTCCTTACCGGGACAGGGGTCTACGAGCAGTACTTC. Protein: CASSQVFLTGTGVYEQYF.

This chain uses TRBV6-6 with TRBJ2-2, with 8 bases matching TRBD2. V gave up 8 bases and J gave up 6 bases; unmatched junction bases: 5. The germline CDR1 and CDR2 sequences are MNHNY and SVGAGI (reference sequence). This CDR3 spans 13 amino acids. The DNA for the CDR3 is TGTGCCAGCTCGCGGGGGGCTGCCGGGGAGCTGTTTTTT. It codes for CASSRGAAGELFF.

The chain couples TRBV11-2 to TRBJ1-4, with TRBD1 matching 7 bases. Trimming cost V 4 bases and J 5 bases; bases outside gene matches: 4. The germline CDR1 and CDR2 sequences are SGHAT and FQNNGV. CDR3 length: 14 residues. The CDR3 is CASSSMGQNEKLFF. For the CDR3, the DNA is TGTGCCAGCAGCTCCATGGGACAGAATGAAAAACTGTTTTTT.

The chain has TRBV14 and TRBJ1-1; D gene unclear. The V and J ends lost 1 base and 3 bases respectively, with 6 bases between them. Germline values: CDR1 SGHDN, CDR2 FVKESK. The CDR3 has 13 amino acids. The chain's CDR3 is CASSQGRDTEAFF. CDR3 bases: TGTGCCAGCAGCCAAGGGAGGGACACTGAAGCTTTCTTT.

This chain uses TRBV1 with TRBJ2-3; TRBD2 is the table's D call, not checked against the DNA. TRBV1 is classified as a pseudogene. The CDR3 length is 15 residues. CDR3 in amino acids: CTSSRLAGGPDTQYF. The CDR3 nucleotides are TGCACCAGCAGCAGACTAGCGGGAGGGCCAGATACGCAGTATTTT.

About this clone itself: The junction departs from germline at one end; a sequencing error may be responsible. The chain recombines TRBV7-9 with TRBJ1-2; 9 bases agree with TRBD1. CDR3 length equals 12 residues. From germline, CDR1 is SEHNR and CDR2 FQNEAQ (reference sequence). CDR3: CASRLMDRGEKF. The CDR3 DNA reads as TGTGCCAGCAGACTCATGGACAGGGGCGAGAAATTC. The whole variable domain, filled in from reference TRBV7-9 and TRBJ1-2, reads DTGVSQNPRHKITKRGQNVTFRCDPISEHNRLYWYRQTLGQGPEFLTYFQNEAQLEKSRLLSDRFSAERPKGSFSTLEIQRTEQGDSAMYLCASRLMDRGEKFGSGTRLTVV.

The chain uses TRBV27 and TRBJ1-5; 9 nucleotides line up with TRBD1. V dropped 3 bases and J dropped 7; count of bases not matched to a gene: 7. The CDR3 is made up of 15 amino acids. CDR1 is MNHEY and CDR2 is SMNVEV in the germline V gene (reference sequence). Here the CDR3 reads CASSFGTGGAQPQHF. The DNA of the CDR3 is TGTGCCAGCAGTTTTGGTACAGGGGGCGCCCAGCCCCAGCATTTT.

In this sample, this clone turned up a few times. The chain recombines TRBV15 with TRBJ1-1; D uncertain. The V gene lost 0 bases and the J gene lost 0 bases, with 8 bases spanning the gap. Germline loops: CDR1 LNHNV, CDR2 YYDKDF (reference sequence). There are 15 residues in the CDR3. The CDR3, as DNA: TGTGCCACCAGCAGAGATTACGGGATGAACACTGAAGCTTTCTTT. Translating it yields CATSRDYGMNTEAFF.

This chain links TRBV5-4 with TRBJ2-6, with TRBD1 identical over 9 bases. Per the germline V gene, CDR1 is SGHNT and CDR2 is YYREEE (reference sequence). This CDR3 spans 18 amino acids. The V segment lost 4 bases and the J segment 0 bases; nucleotides outside the gene matches: 8. This CDR3 is CASSPVQGALSGANVLTF. In nucleotides, the CDR3 is TGTGCCAGCAGCCCTGTACAGGGGGCGCTCTCTGGGGCCAACGTCCTGACTTTC.

The CDR3 DNA is TGCGCCAGCAGCCTCGGCGGGCGCCTGAACACTGAAGCTTTCTTT. This gives the protein CASSLGGRLNTEAFF. The chain is built from TRBV5-1 and TRBJ1-1; unclear D gene. V lost 4 bases and J 0 bases, leaving 13 bases between the germline ends. CDR3 length: 15 residues. The V gene's germline CDR1 is SGHRS and CDR2 YFSETQ.

The CDR3 DNA is TGTGCCATCAGTGCGGGTTGGGAGGATGAGCAGTTCTTC. Amino acids: CAISAGWEDEQFF. The chain recombines TRBV10-3 with TRBJ2-1; the D gene is possibly TRBD2 (6 bases). This CDR3 is 13 amino acids long. Germline CDR1 and CDR2: ENHRY and SYGVKD. Trimming shortened V by 4 bases and J by 8 bases, and 12 bases separated the two germline ends.

The J gene is TRBJ1-2, the V gene TRBV27, with D hard to call. V was cut by 3 bases and J by 2 bases, with 7 bases left in between. This CDR3 has 13 amino acids. CDR1 MNHEY and CDR2 SMNVEV come from the germline V gene (reference sequence). CDR3 in DNA: TGTGCCAGCAGTTTCGGGGAGAACTATGGCTACACCTTC. Translated: CASSFGENYGYTF.

The rearrangement joins TRBV5-1 to TRBJ2-3, with D possibly matching TRBD1 (6 bases). V lost 4 bases and J lost 4, with 16 bases in between. The CDR3 runs 15 residues. The germline V gene has CDR1 SGHRS and CDR2 YFSETQ. CDR3 residues: CASSSAPGAADTQYF. In DNA, the CDR3 is TGCGCCAGCAGCAGCGCACCAGGGGCCGCAGATACGCAGTATTTT. The whole variable domain, filled in from reference TRBV5-1 and TRBJ2-3, reads KAGVTQTPRYLIKTRGQQVTLSCSPISGHRSVSWYQQTPGQGLQFLFEYFSETQRNKGNFPGRFSGRQFSNSRSEMNVSTLELGDSALYLCASSSAPGAADTQYFGPGTRLTVL.

This clone was observed a handful of times. V gene TRBV5-1 combines with J gene TRBJ1-1; D ambiguous. Germline-derived CDR1 and CDR2 are SGHRS and YFSETQ. Trimming left V 6 bases short and J 0 bases short, with 9 bases between. This CDR3 has 13 residues. The CDR3 sequence: CASTLGVNTEAFF. The CDR3 DNA reads TGCGCCAGCACCCTTGGAGTGAACACTGAAGCTTTCTTT.

In regard to this clone: This CDR3 is also generated by other DNA sequences in the sample. The CDR3, as DNA: TGCGCCAGCAGCTTGGGACAGTTCTACGAGCAGTACTTC. It yields the protein CASSLGQFYEQYF. The chain couples TRBV5-1 to TRBJ2-7; possible D gene TRBD1, 5 bases. Germline CDR1 reads SGHRS; CDR2 reads YFSETQ. V was trimmed by 0 bases and J by 3 bases, leaving 7 bases between them. CDR3 length: 13 amino acids.

This clone was seen only a few times. The V gene is TRBV2, the J gene TRBJ2-5; D may be TRBD2 (6 bases). The CDR3 spans 16 residues. Germline loops: CDR1 SNHLY, CDR2 FYNNEI. Deletions cut 4 bases from V and 5 bases from J, with 20 bases between. As DNA, the CDR3 is TGTGCCAGCAGTGGCCAAACGAGGGGAGGAGGGGAGACCCAGTACTTC. Amino acid sequence: CASSGQTRGGGETQYF. The entire variable domain, with the rest obtained from reference TRBV2 and TRBJ2-5, is as follows: EPEVTQTPSHQVTQMGQEVILRCVPISNHLYFYWYRQILGQKVEFLVSFYNNEISEKSEIFDDQFSVERPDGSNFTLKIRSTKLEDSAMYFCASSGQTRGGGETQYFGPGTRLLVL.

This chain joins TRBV19 and TRBJ1-4, with D unresolved. The length of the CDR3 is 16 residues. Germline loops: CDR1 LNHDA, CDR2 SQIVND (reference sequence). Trimming cost V 4 bases and J 0 bases, with 12 bases left between them. The CDR3 sequence is CASSNPAGPTNEKLFF. The CDR3 coding sequence is TGTGCCAGTAGTAACCCCGCTGGCCCAACTAATGAAAAACTGTTTTTT.

A note on this clone: The same CDR3 also results from other DNA sequences found in this sample. This chain uses TRBV9 with TRBJ2-7, with 10 nucleotides matching TRBD2. This CDR3 spans 15 amino acids. The ends lost 0 bases at V and 3 bases at J; junction bases unmatched: 3. In germline, CDR1 is SGDLS, CDR2 YYNGEE. CDR3: CASSVEPSGSYEQYF. As DNA, the CDR3 is TGTGCCAGCAGCGTAGAGCCTAGCGGGAGCTACGAGCAGTACTTC.